One TCR beta chain is described in this entry. This clonotype has just a few counts. Its recognized antigen is unknown. Base qualities are not at hand, and no much larger clone is one base apart. The sample originates from a study of T cell repertoires in cytomegalovirus infection (dated by TCRdb to between 2018 and 2021). Regarding the complete study: Alongside well-studied HLA-B-restricted epitopes, the peptide stimulations were aimed at recently identified HLA-C-restricted CMV epitopes, whose presentation resists viral immunomodulation. Because public TCR beta signatures pointed to carriage of CMV infection together with the matching HLA type, the HLA type of each donor mattered for the analysis. The research as a whole found: Carriers of CMV infection plus the relevant HLA type were discriminated by the cumulative frequency of public TCR beta family members in the study cohort and in an independent roughly 400-donor cohort. The ex vivo response was dominated by HLA-C-restricted CMV-specific TCR beta clonotypes, which also provided the single most frequent clonotype in two of eight donors.

The meaning of the sample's treatment or condition label: in vitro stimulation with specific CMV peptide epitopes to enrich CMV-specific T cells. These reads were obtained on an Illumina HiSeq 1500. Through fastp at Q25 and MiXCR, TCRdb rebuilt clones from the public reads, retaining in-frame beta chains. Here each entry gathers all rows of one CDR3 protein and keeps the most common genes and DNA. The sample records 450,000 to 550,000 distinct CDR3 sequences, about 44% of which are singletons. Clones ranked in the top ten supply roughly two fifths of the sample. From the cysteine up to the phenylalanine, the CDR3 has a length of 14 residues. Only CDR3 DNA remains: 42 bases, in frame from the first base. From a lookup of the germline V gene, CDR1 and CDR2 are SGHTA and FQGNSA. V lost 5 bases and J lost 0 bases; the stretch between them is 10 bases long.

This receptor was obtained from a human donor in good health (CMV status not recorded). Some clones in this sample may be carry-over from other donors' samples. The V and J genes are TRBV7-2 and TRBJ1-2, and TRBD1 may be the D gene, going by 5 matching bases. The sample was cultured PBMCs, taken from culture after CMV antigen stimulation. Here is the DNA: TGTGCCAGCAGCCAAGACAGAGCTAACTATGGCTACACCTTC. It translates to CASSQDRANYGYTF.